This T cell receptor beta chain was obtained from a study of T cell responses to AZD1222 COVID-19 vaccine. Study results and limitations: Of the AZD1222 recipients, only six were seropositive at baseline. Sampling that yielded the repertoires occurred only after the peak T cell response. Once two AZD1222 doses were given, Spike-specific TCR breadth and depth went up.

Repertoires were generated with immunoSEQ multiplex PCR, while TCRdb's copy carries only in-frame clones and drops some. The repertoire holds 130,000 or so clones, with approximately 93% as singletons. A note on this clone: Its antigen is currently unknown.

Germline CDR1 LNHDA, CDR2 SQIVND (reference sequence). Trimming cost V 6 bases and J 6 bases, with 15 bases left between them. The CDR3 has 13 amino acids. The sequenced sample was peripheral blood, obtained on day 0 of AZD1222 vaccination. This chain joins TRBV19 and TRBJ2-7, with TRBD1 as a possible D gene (5 bases). This TCR came from an adult in good health. DNA of the CDR3: TGTGCCAGTAGATTAGGACACGGCGGCGAGCAGTACTTC. Protein: CASRLGHGGEQYF.